This T cell receptor (beta chain) emerged from a study of CXCR3-negative and CXCR3-positive naive CD8 T cells. Details on this clonotype: Its antigen is unidentified.

Libraries were UMI-labeled 5' RACE TRB cDNA. TCRdb reprocessed the 5' RACE reads; each CDR3 protein has one entry and no DNA is given. Found here are around 24,000 distinct CDR3 sequences; the top ten clones hold roughly 4%. The CDR3 has 13 amino acids. In germline, CDR1 is GTSNPN, CDR2 SVGIG (reference sequence). Study-wide findings and caveats: Comparison of naive CXCR3-negative and CXCR3-positive cells revealed similar TRBV-TRBJ usage, while memory cells differed.

Phenotypically, naive CD8+ T cells corresponded to CD45RO-CCR7+CD27+CD95-. The sample comprised naive CXCR3- CD8+ T cells from blood. Noted subset: CD45RO-CCR7+CD27+CD95- naive CD8+ T cells lacking CXCR3 (TNR3-). The chain combines TRBV30 with TRBJ2-1; TCRdb outputs TRBD1, but without DNA this stays unchecked. This TCR came from a human donor in good health. Some clones in this sample may be carry-over from other donors' samples. The CDR3: CACILQGHNEQFF.